This TCR beta chain originates from a study of blood T cell repertoires in COVID-19. About the study: Acute and convalescent COVID-19 specimens originated in the United States, Italy and Spain.

Sequenced by immunoSEQ multiplex PCR; TCRdb stores in-frame clones only, minus some. Of 250,000 to 350,000 clones listed, around 88% are singletons. This CDR3 has 16 amino acids. Germline values: CDR1 LNHDA, CDR2 SQIVND (reference sequence). The V segment lost 5 bases and the J segment 8 bases; nucleotides outside the gene matches: 13. The sequence derives from a man younger than 45 with acute or convalescent COVID-19. Sequenced material: peripheral blood. The chain recombines TRBV19 with TRBJ2-2, with TRBD1 identical over 8 bases. This chain's CDR3 is CASSLSTGALGGELFF. The CDR3 DNA reads TGTGCCAGTAGTCTCTCGACAGGGGCTTTAGGGGGGGAGCTGTTTTTT.